These 8 T cell receptor beta chains came from one sample sequenced in a study of Ad26.COV2.S vaccination and SARS-CoV-2 variants. Treatment indicated: 15 to 20 received Ad26.COV2.S at low or high dose, single or two shots; about 5 received placebo; per-sample allocation not given. Specimen acquisition occurred on day 63 following the initial vaccine or placebo injection. Profiled with immunoSEQ multiplex PCR; TCRdb holds only in-frame clones, not every one. This sample yields hundreds of thousands of clones, of which 87% are seen a single time; approximately 3.6% belongs to the top ten. The sequencing here drew on peripheral blood, taken in a trial of Ad26.COV2.S vaccine versus placebo. The receptors originated from a person aged 18-65 years who received the Ad26.COV2.S COVID-19 vaccine or a placebo.

V and J are TRBV6-4 and TRBJ2-3; the D is unclear. The CDR3 runs 13 residues. Trimming stripped 2 bases from V and 2 bases from J, with 5 bases between. Looked up from germline, CDR1 is MRHNA and CDR2 is SNTAGT. DNA of the CDR3: TGTGCCAGCAGTGACGGGGTCACAGATACGCAGTATTTT. Translated, it gives CASSDGVTDTQYF.

The chain combines TRBV6-6 with TRBJ1-5; TRBD1 is a possible D gene (6 bases). V lost 7 bases and J lost 4, with 17 bases in between. Germline-derived CDR1 and CDR2 are MNHNY and SVGAGI (reference sequence). This CDR3 is 15 amino acids long. CDR3 residues: CASNHQGHRNQPQHF. The CDR3 DNA is TGTGCCAGCAACCACCAGGGGCATAGAAATCAGCCCCAGCATTTT.

The J gene is TRBJ2-7, the V gene TRBV10-3, with 10 bases identical to TRBD2. There are 14 residues in the CDR3. Looked up from germline, CDR1 is ENHRY and CDR2 is SYGVKD. J gave up 2 bases and V 5 bases, and 3 bases lay outside the gene matches. The CDR3, as DNA: TGTGCCATCAGTAGCGGGGGGGACACCTACGAGCAGTACTTC. Translation gives CAISSGGDTYEQYF.

J is TRBJ2-7 and V is TRBV5-4, with unresolved D. Trimming took off 5 bases at V and 2 bases at J, with 14 bases between the two ends. The CDR3 length is 14 residues. Per germline, CDR1 SGHNT and CDR2 YYREEE (reference sequence). The CDR3 sequence is CASRGLVTTYEQYF. The CDR3 DNA is TGTGCCAGCAGGGGTCTAGTCACCACCTACGAGCAGTACTTC.

The V and J genes are TRBV18 and TRBJ2-5, with 9 bases lining up with TRBD2. Germline V CDR1 and CDR2: KGHSH, LQKENI. The CDR3 is 16 amino acids. Trimming took 4 bases from V and 5 from J; bases not matched to a gene: 11. CDR3 in DNA: TGTGCCAGCTCACAGAAGAGAGCGGGGGGTCGGGAGACCCAGTACTTC. Protein sequence: CASSQKRAGGRETQYF.

This clone appeared a single time. This rearrangement joins TRBV3-1 (or the pseudogene TRBV3-2) to TRBJ1-1; 7 bases fit TRBD1. Germline V gene lookup returns CDR1 LGHDT and CDR2 YNNKEL (reference sequence). CDR3 size: 11 residues. Trimming took 4 bases from V and 10 from J; bases not matched to a gene: 3. Here the CDR3 DNA reads TGTGCCAGCAGCCCAGGGGGTGCAGCTTTCTTT. Protein sequence: CASSPGGAAFF.

The chain uses TRBV9 and TRBJ1-6; D unresolved. The CDR3 is 16 residues long. Germline lookup yields CDR1 SGDLS and CDR2 YYNGEE. The ends were cut back, 0 bases at V and 8 bases at J, with 15 bases in the middle. CDR3 in amino acids: CASSVGGDSTDSPLHF. As DNA, the CDR3 is TGTGCCAGCAGCGTAGGTGGAGACTCTACCGATTCACCCCTCCACTTT. The variable domain in full, with the rest retrieved from reference TRBV9 and TRBJ1-6, is DSGVTQTPKHLITATGQRVTLRCSPRSGDLSVYWYQQSLDQGLQFLIQYYNGEERAKGNILERFSAQQFPDLHSELNLSSLELGDSALYFCASSVGGDSTDSPLHFGNGTRLTVT.

V usage is TRBV4-1 and J usage is TRBJ1-4, with D unresolved. CDR3 length equals 12 residues. CDR1 is MGHRA, CDR2 YSYEKL, per germline. Trimming pared 3 bases from V and 8 bases from J, leaving 7 bases between. The CDR3 here is CASSQRGEKLFF. The DNA of the CDR3 is TGCGCCAGCAGCCAGAGAGGGGAAAAACTGTTTTTT.